Presented here are 32 T cell receptor beta chains from one specimen sequenced in a study of T cell repertoires in cytomegalovirus infection. TCRdb re-called the reads through MiXCR, storing one row per CDR3 protein. This table has around 740,000 distinct CDR3 sequences, approximately 34% appearing once. Sequenced sample: PBMCs. The receptors stem from a human donor in good health (CMV status not recorded). Some clones in this sample may be carry-over from other donors' samples.

J is TRBJ1-2 and V is TRBV5-4; D gene unclear. Germline V gene data show CDR1 as SGHNT and CDR2 as YYREEE (reference sequence). This CDR3 has 16 amino acids. Trimming removed 0 bases from V and 6 bases from J, with 18 bases in between. CDR3 region: CASSLAAVMRLDGYTF. CDR3 DNA: TGTGCCAGCAGCTTGGCGGCAGTGATGAGGTTGGATGGCTACACCTTC.

A few counts support this clonotype. The chain recombines TRBV7-2 with TRBJ2-3; 12 nucleotides agree with TRBD2. From germline, CDR1 is SGHTA and CDR2 FQGNSA. Trimming at V came to 4 bases and at J to 1 base, leaving 9 bases not matched to a gene. The CDR3 contains 18 residues. CDR3 DNA: TGTGCCAGCAGCTCGAACCAGAGACTAGCGGGAGGCACAGATACGCAGTATTTT. This codes for CASSSNQRLAGGTDTQYF.

The CDR3 DNA sequence: TGTGCCAGCAGTGCCCCCGGACAGGGTAACAATGAGCAGTTCTTC. Encoded protein: CASSAPGQGNNEQFF. This chain uses TRBV28 with TRBJ2-1; 8 bases are a match to TRBD1. The length of the CDR3 is 15 residues. Per the germline V gene, CDR1 is MDHEN and CDR2 is SYDVKM. Trimming cost V 5 bases and J 5 bases; bases outside gene matches: 8. Together with reference TRBV28 and TRBJ2-1, the CDR3 gives the full variable domain: DVKVTQSSRYLVKRTGEKVFLECVQDMDHENMFWYRQDPGLGLRLIYFSYDVKMKEKGDIPEGYSVSREKKERFSLILESASTNQTSMYLCASSAPGQGNNEQFFGPGTRLTVL.

This clonotype was counted a few times. J is TRBJ1-2 and V is TRBV20-1; D uncertain. The CDR3 contains 15 residues. The V gene's germline CDR1 is DFQATT and CDR2 SNEGSKA (reference sequence). V was cut by 1 base and J by 3 bases, with 15 bases left in between. The CDR3 region has the DNA TGCAGTGCTAGAGTGGCTCCCCATGGGGACTATGGCTACACCTTC. Its protein is CSARVAPHGDYGYTF.

The chain carries TRBV27 and TRBJ2-2; 7 nucleotides line up with TRBD2. This CDR3 contains 16 residues. Germline V CDR1 and CDR2: MNHEY, SMNVEV (reference sequence). Trimming removed 0 bases from V and 6 bases from J; junction bases left unmatched: 7. The chain's CDR3 is CASSLSREASAGELFF. In DNA, the CDR3 is TGTGCCAGCAGTTTATCCCGGGAGGCTAGTGCCGGGGAGCTGTTTTTT.

This clonotype occurred many times. V and J are TRBV28 and TRBJ2-1; TRBD2 aligns across 7 bases. Losses at the gene ends were 2 bases for V and 2 bases for J; bases not matched to a gene: 3. The CDR3 is 15 amino acids. Germline CDR1 and CDR2: MDHEN and SYDVKM. CDR3 sequence reads: CASSLAGAAYNEQFF. For the CDR3, the DNA is TGTGCCAGCAGTTTAGCGGGAGCGGCCTACAATGAGCAGTTCTTC.

V and J are TRBV5-4 and TRBJ1-1, with D unclear. CDR1 is SGHNT, CDR2 YYREEE, per germline (reference sequence). The V end lost 0 bases, the J end lost 4 bases, and 10 bases lay between the germline ends. The CDR3 loop spans 14 amino acids. The CDR3 protein is CASSLDSVVTEAFF. The CDR3 DNA follows: TGTGCCAGCAGCTTGGACTCAGTGGTCACTGAAGCTTTCTTT.

Of note for this clonotype: This is likely a read error, given that the CDR3 carries no conserved phenylalanine or tryptophan at its end. It is unclear where the CDR3 begins or ends on the DNA, so no DNA is shown, and the CDR3 is as TCRdb lists it. The genes are TRBV20-1 and TRBJ1-1; TRBD1 is the table's D call and was not checked against the DNA. Germline loops: CDR1 DFQATT, CDR2 SNEGSKA (reference sequence). The CDR3 is made up of 13 amino acids, end residues included. The CDR3 sequence is CSAREDRDPDAVT.

This clonotype was seen a handful of times. The rearrangement uses TRBV28 and TRBJ1-2, with D unclear. Germline CDR1 reads MDHEN; CDR2 reads SYDVKM. Between the trimmed V and J ends, which lost 5 bases and 6 bases, there was a span of 19 bases. This CDR3 has 15 residues. CDR3 protein: CASSLSSSRWHGYTF. CDR3 DNA: TGTGCCAGCAGTCTATCCTCTTCGAGATGGCATGGCTACACCTTC.

Points on this clonotype: Since a much larger clone is just one base distant, this may be a read error. This chain uses TRBV7-2 with TRBJ1-5, with D possibly matching TRBD1 (6 bases). From germline, CDR1 is SGHTA and CDR2 FQGNSA. The V end was cut by 6 bases, the J end by 5 bases, with 14 bases between. CDR3 length: 14 amino acids. The CDR3 DNA reads as TGTGCCAGCAGACTCCAACAGGGTGATCAGCCCCAGCATTTT. Protein product: CASRLQQGDQPQHF. The full variable domain, with the rest looked up from reference TRBV7-2 and TRBJ1-5, is GAGVSQSPSNKVTEKGKDVELRCDPISGHTALYWYRQSLGQGLEFLIYFQGNSAPDKSGLPSDRFSAERTGGSVSTLTIQRTQQEDSAVYLCASRLQQGDQPQHFGDGTRLSIL.

J is TRBJ1-2 and V is TRBV7-2, with unresolved D. Per the germline V gene, CDR1 is SGHTA and CDR2 is FQGNSA. V lost 6 bases and J 4 bases, leaving 15 bases between the germline ends. There are 14 residues in the CDR3. CDR3 DNA: TGTGCCAGCAGGTACAGCGGAGGTGGCTATGGCTACACCTTC. It yields the protein CASRYSGGGYGYTF.

This clonotype was found many times. The DNA for the CDR3 is TGTGCCAGCAGCCGGCGGAACACTGAAGCTTTCTTT. This translates into CASSRRNTEAFF. The gene calls are TRBV12-3 or TRBV12-4 and TRBJ1-1; D is unresolved. The CDR3 length is 12 residues. V lost 6 bases, J lost 1 base, and 6 bases lay in between.

A word on this clonotype: One junction end does not reproduce the germline sequence, and a read error may be involved. CDR3 sequence reads: CASRYGQASSTDTQYF. The CDR3 DNA reads as TGTGCAAGCAGATACGGACAGGCCTCTAGCACAGATACGCAGTATTTT. The rearrangement links TRBV7-6 to TRBJ2-3, with 7 bases that match TRBD1. The CDR3 totals 16 residues. Germline values: CDR1 SGHVS, CDR2 FNYEAQ.

The chain carries TRBV6-2 or TRBV6-3 and TRBJ1-3; D is unresolved. CDR3 length: 14 amino acids. The V and J ends lost 0 bases and 2 bases respectively, with 5 bases between them. Germline V CDR1 and CDR2: MNHEY, SVGEGT. CDR3 nucleotide sequence: TGTGCCAGCAGTTACTCCAGGACTGGAAACACCATATATTTT. Its protein product is CASSYSRTGNTIYF.

With respect to this clonotype: This may be a read error: a much more frequent sequence differs by one nucleotide. This sequence joins TRBV7-2 and TRBJ2-1; no clear D gene. Trimming left V 5 bases short and J 7 bases short, with 6 bases between. This CDR3 is 11 amino acids long. Germline V gene lookup returns CDR1 SGHTA and CDR2 FQGNSA. For the CDR3, the DNA is TGTGCCAGCAGCCCTAAAAATGAGCAGTTCTTC. Translating gives CASSPKNEQFF.

This clonotype was seen a few times. The chain recombines TRBV28 with TRBJ2-7, with 8 nucleotides matching TRBD1. Unmatched junction bases numbered 0, after V lost 8 bases and J lost 3 bases. Germline CDR1 MDHEN, CDR2 SYDVKM. The CDR3 has 11 amino acids. DNA for the CDR3: TGTGCCAGCGGACAGGGCTACGAGCAGTACTTC. Residues: CASGQGYEQYF.

As concerns this clonotype: Without the conserved terminal phenylalanine or tryptophan, this CDR3 likely stems from a read error. This chain links TRBV7-6 with TRBJ2-5, with D perhaps TRBD2 (6 bases). Germline CDR1 reads SGHVS; CDR2 reads FNYEAQ. There are 15 residues in the CDR3. V dropped 6 bases and J dropped 3 bases, with 17 bases sitting between them. CDR3 amino acids: CASRERRDGKETQYL. For the CDR3, the DNA is TGTGCCAGCAGGGAAAGGCGGGACGGTAAAGAGACCCAGTACTTA.

This clonotype was counted only a few times. J is TRBJ1-1 and V is TRBV19, with 8 bases fitting TRBD1. The CDR3 runs 17 residues. V lost 5 bases, J lost 5 bases, and 16 bases stayed unmatched. CDR1 and CDR2 from the germline V gene are LNHDA and SQIVND (reference sequence). Here the CDR3 reads CASSDQGAGLRFTEAFF. Here the CDR3 DNA reads TGTGCCAGTAGTGACCAGGGGGCTGGATTGAGGTTTACTGAAGCTTTCTTT.

The chain is built from TRBV7-2 and TRBJ2-5; D remains unclear. The CDR3 sequence is 15 residues long. Germline lookup yields CDR1 SGHTA and CDR2 FQGNSA. V was trimmed by 5 bases and J by 12 bases, leaving 25 bases between them. The CDR3 spells CASSQIITRVENKYF. In DNA form, the CDR3 reads TGTGCCAGCAGCCAAATCATTACCCGGGTCGAGAACAAGTACTTC.

Regarding this clonotype: A clone one base away is much larger, so this may be a read error. The CDR3 nucleotides read TGTGCCAGCTGGGGTGACAGAGGGTTCGGTACTGGAAACACCATATATTTT. Its protein product is CASWGDRGFGTGNTIYF. This sequence joins TRBV7-9 and TRBJ1-3; D is perhaps TRBD1 (5 bases). The length of the CDR3 is 17 residues. V lost 8 bases and J 2 bases, leaving 22 bases between the germline ends. Germline CDR1 is SEHNR and CDR2 is FQNEAQ (reference sequence). The full variable domain, completed using reference TRBV7-9 and TRBJ1-3, is DTGVSQNPRHKITKRGQNVTFRCDPISEHNRLYWYRQTLGQGPEFLTYFQNEAQLEKSRLLSDRFSAERPKGSFSTLEIQRTEQGDSAMYLCASWGDRGFGTGNTIYFGEGSWLTVV.

This clonotype has at least ten counts. The J gene is TRBJ2-5, the V gene TRBV5-4, with a weak D call TRBD2 (7 bases). V was shortened by 6 bases and J by 1 base, with 13 bases between the two germline ends. CDR1 and CDR2 from the germline V gene are SGHNT and YYREEE (reference sequence). The CDR3 covers 14 residues. CDR3 in amino acids: CASKGGPVQETQYF. CDR3 nucleotide sequence: TGTGCCAGCAAGGGGGGGCCGGTCCAAGAGACCCAGTACTTC. Full variable domain (missing parts from reference TRBV5-4 and TRBJ2-5): ETGVTQSPTHLIKTRGQQVTLRCSSQSGHNTVSWYQQALGQGPQFIFQYYREEENGRGNFPPRFSGLQFPNYSSELNVNALELDDSALYLCASKGGPVQETQYFGPGTRLLVL.

The J gene is TRBJ2-3, the V gene TRBV20-1, with 10 bases identical to TRBD2. The V gene end was trimmed by 6 bases and the J gene end by 2 bases; junction bases not matched to a gene: 8. This CDR3 is built from 15 residues. Germline V CDR1 and CDR2: DFQATT, SNEGSKA (reference sequence). The CDR3 DNA is TGCAGTGCAGAGGAACTAGCGGGGAACACAGATACGCAGTATTTT. Residues: CSAEELAGNTDTQYF.

The gene calls are TRBV6-5 and TRBJ2-7; D not certain. The ends were cut back, 0 bases at V and 2 bases at J, with 8 bases in the middle. Germline V gene data show CDR1 as MNHEY and CDR2 as SVGAGI. The CDR3 spans 14 residues. The CDR3 sequence is CASSYSATTYEQYF. The CDR3 DNA is TGTGCCAGCAGTTACTCGGCCACTACCTACGAGCAGTACTTC.

The CDR3 is CAISQGGGTDTQYF. The DNA of the CDR3 is TGTGCCATCAGTCAAGGGGGCGGAACAGATACGCAGTATTTT. The chain links TRBV10-3 to TRBJ2-3; TRBD1 matches 7 bases. V was clipped by 5 bases and J by 3 bases; unmatched bases: 5. Germline assignment: CDR1 ENHRY and CDR2 SYGVKD. This CDR3 is built from 14 residues.

This clonotype occurred a few times. CDR3 sequence: CASSLGVGVSYEQYF. The CDR3 DNA reads as TGCGCCAGCAGCTTGGGGGTCGGGGTTTCCTACGAGCAGTACTTC. The rearrangement uses TRBV5-1 and TRBJ2-7, with a tentative D call TRBD2 (5 bases). Germline V gene lookup returns CDR1 SGHRS and CDR2 YFSETQ. The length of the CDR3 is 15 residues. The germline V and J ends were trimmed by 0 bases and 1 base, with 11 bases remaining between them.

About this clonotype itself: A clone one base away is much larger, so this may be a read error. The missing conserved phenylalanine or tryptophan at the end of this CDR3 makes a read error likely. The chain has TRBV7-6 and TRBJ2-7; TRBD1 agrees at 9 bases. The CDR3 extends over 16 amino acids. The trim removed 1 base at V and 6 bases at J, leaving 10 bases unmatched. Germline V gene lookup returns CDR1 SGHVS and CDR2 FNYEAQ. CDR3 loop: CASSLDGGTGLLEQYL. The DNA for the CDR3 is TGTGCCAGCAGCTTAGACGGTGGGACAGGGCTCCTCGAGCAGTACTTA.

Details on this clonotype: An end of the junction does not agree with germline; a read error may underlie this. The chain couples TRBV27 to TRBJ2-7; the match to TRBD1 covers 9 bases. CDR1 is MNHEY, CDR2 SMNVEV, per germline (reference sequence). The CDR3 sequence is 14 residues long. The CDR3 DNA reads as TGTGCCAGCCTATCGGAACAGGGGGCCTACGAGCATTACTTC. This translates into CASLSEQGAYEHYF.

This clonotype was seen a few times. The gene calls are TRBV7-9 and TRBJ1-2, with 7 bases identical to TRBD1. V lost 2 bases and J lost 0; bases outside the gene matches: 12. The CDR3 is 18 residues long. Germline assignment: CDR1 SEHNR and CDR2 FQNEAQ (reference sequence). The CDR3 DNA reads TGTGCCAGCAGCTTAATCGGGACAGATGACGAGGCTAACTATGGCTACACCTTC. Translated, it gives CASSLIGTDDEANYGYTF.

CDR3 sequence (DNA): TGTGCCAGCAGTTTTGGACCCCCGGGCCGAATTCTCTACGAGCAGTACTTC. The encoded protein is CASSFGPPGRILYEQYF. The V and J genes are TRBV27 and TRBJ2-7; D is ambiguous. V lost 3 bases and J 3 bases, leaving 21 bases between the germline ends. Looked up from germline, CDR1 is MNHEY and CDR2 is SMNVEV (reference sequence). The CDR3 consists of 17 residues.

The CDR3 spells CASSSSEAGYTF. CDR3 nucleotides: TGTGCCAGCAGCTCCTCTGAAGCGGGCTACACCTTC. This rearrangement joins TRBV7-9 to TRBJ1-2, with D uncertain. The ends were cut back, 4 bases at V and 8 bases at J, with 11 bases in the middle. Germline V gene sequence: CDR1 SEHNR, CDR2 FQNEAQ (reference sequence). This CDR3 contains 12 residues.

The CDR3 DNA reads as TGTGCCAGCAGCTCGAGGATGAGGACAGACAAAGACGAGCAGTACTTC. Its protein product is CASSSRMRTDKDEQYF. This chain uses TRBV5-4 with TRBJ2-7, with D maybe TRBD1 (6 bases). Trimming took 3 bases from V and 5 from J, leaving 21 bases between them. This CDR3 is 16 amino acids long. Germline V gene data show CDR1 as SGHNT and CDR2 as YYREEE (reference sequence).

The chain uses TRBV20-1 and TRBJ2-7; 9 nucleotides align to TRBD2. In germline, CDR1 is DFQATT, CDR2 SNEGSKA (reference sequence). The CDR3 runs 17 residues. V lost 0 bases to trimming and J lost 7 bases; unmatched junction nucleotides: 16. CDR3 region: CSAREVSGGLPDGEQYF. DNA of the CDR3: TGCAGTGCTAGAGAGGTTAGCGGGGGACTTCCTGATGGGGAGCAGTACTTC.